The following is a TCR beta chain sequence with its context. These data are taken from a study of identifying expanded T cells in peripheral blood. Method: immunoSEQ multiplex PCR; TCRdb's copy keeps in-frame clones and lacks some. In the table there are more than 65,000 clones, about nine tenths of which are singletons. Collection occurred without any documented infections or immune events in donors. The CDR3 runs 12 residues. Looked up from germline, CDR1 is SNHLY and CDR2 is FYNNEI. The germline V and J ends were trimmed by 6 bases and 6 bases, with 12 bases remaining between them. The sample was blood. This receptor was taken from a person aged 18 to 75 in good health. V gene TRBV2 combines with J gene TRBJ2-7, with TRBD2 as a possible D gene (6 bases). CDR3 bases: TGTGCCAGCAGGCGACTAGGACCCGAGCAGTACTTC. The encoded protein is CASRRLGPEQYF.